The rows below give T cell receptor beta chains drawn from one sample of a study of T cell repertoires in cytomegalovirus infection. These receptors lack a known antigen. TCRdb independently ran MiXCR on the reads; one entry per CDR3 protein. The profile shows about 830,000 distinct CDR3 sequences, 30% to 35% of them singletons. The material was cultured CD8+ T cells from PBMCs, obtained from culture after CMV antigen stimulation. These receptors were collected from a human donor in good health (CMV status not recorded). Some clones in this sample may be carry-over from other donors' samples. Each CDR3 is given with its conserved first and last residue. The D gene is left open where the match is weak. Clone size, where shown, is once, few, many, or a class for clones that have expanded.

>few|NA|TRBJ2-7|TRBV2
CASNVPPRGTVSYEQYF
TGTGCCAGCAATGTCCCCCCCCGGGGGACAGTTTCCTACGAGCAGTACTTC
>NA|NA|TRBJ1-5|TRBV19
CVSSSKFNQPQHF
TGTGTCAGTAGTAGCAAGTTTAATCAGCCCCAGCATTTT
>few|NA|TRBJ1-6|TRBV5-6
CASSGGVDGSPLHF
TGTGCCAGCAGCGGCGGGGTTGACGGATCACCCCTCCACTTT
>NA|TRBD2|TRBJ2-3|TRBV6-6
CASSYPTSGGPPGTDTQYF
TGTGCCAGCAGTTACCCGACTAGCGGGGGGCCTCCCGGGACAGATACGCAGTATTTT
>NA|NA|TRBJ1-4|TRBV6-5
CASSFLTAAVDEKLFF
TGTGCCAGCAGTTTTCTGACTGCTGCGGTGGATGAAAAACTGTTTTTT
>NA|TRBD1|TRBJ1-1|TRBV27
CASSLFGTGGVYTEAFF
TGTGCCAGCAGTTTATTCGGGACAGGGGGCGTCTACACTGAAGCTTTCTTT
>NA|NA|TRBJ1-3|TRBV14
CASSQGMLRRDTIYF
TGTGCCAGCAGCCAAGGGATGCTACGGAGGGACACCATATATTTT
>many|NA|TRBJ1-6|TRBV6-5
CASSYQGGNSPLHF
TGTGCCAGCAGTTACCAAGGGGGGAATTCACCCCTCCACTTT
>NA|NA|TRBJ2-1|TRBV7-3
CASSLRGLLEGNEQFF
TGTGCCAGCAGCTTGAGAGGACTTCTGGAGGGCAATGAGCAGTTCTTC
>NA|NA|TRBJ1-4|TRBV7-8
CASSLERGLVEKLFF
TGTGCCAGCAGCTTAGAAAGGGGCTTGGTTGAAAAACTGTTTTTT
>many|NA|TRBJ2-1|TRBV7-8
CASSLGPDINEQFF
TGTGCCAGCAGCTTAGGTCCCGATATAAATGAGCAGTTCTTC
>NA|TRBD1|TRBJ1-2|TRBV6-2/TRBV6-3
CASSYGGQATF
TGTGCCAGCAGTTACGGCGGACAGGCTACCTTC
>many|TRBD2|TRBJ2-3|TRBV7-6
CASSHNGGLAARTDTQYF
TGTGCCAGCAGCCACAATGGGGGACTAGCGGCCCGCACAGATACGCAGTATTTT
>NA|TRBD1|TRBJ2-1|TRBV29-1
CSAYLGTANEQFF
TGCAGCGCCTACCTCGGGACAGCAAATGAGCAGTTCTTC
>once|NA|TRBJ2-3|TRBV27
CASSRGARGDTQYF
TGTGCCAGCAGTCGAGGGGCCAGAGGAGATACGCAGTATTTT
>once|NA|TRBJ2-2|TRBV4-3
CASSQGWITGTGELFF
TGCGCCAGCAGCCAAGGTTGGATAACAGGCACCGGGGAGCTGTTTTTT
>few|TRBD2|TRBJ2-1|TRBV7-8
CLLMAGGGNEQFF
TGCCTATTGATGGCGGGGGGAGGCAATGAGCAGTTCTTC
>NA|NA|TRBJ2-7|TRBV3-1
CASSPSPVVADEQYF
TGTGCCAGCAGCCCGTCTCCTGTGGTAGCCGACGAGCAGTACTTC
>many|NA|TRBJ1-5|TRBV9
CASSVDSLDQPQHF
TGTGCCAGCAGCGTAGATTCCTTGGATCAGCCCCAGCATTTT
>NA|NA|TRBJ2-7|TRBV7-6
CASSPPSTGPLYEQYF
TGTGCCAGCAGCCCCCCGTCAACAGGGCCCCTCTACGAGCAGTACTTC
>many|NA|TRBJ2-2|TRBV7-3
CASSLSSGELFF
TGTGCCAGCAGCTTATCAAGCGGGGAGCTGTTTTTT
>NA|NA|TRBJ2-1|TRBV5-1
CASSLDDWEQFF
TGCGCCAGCAGCTTGGACGACTGGGAGCAGTTCTTC
>NA|NA|TRBJ1-2|TRBV5-6
CASSLRGATHGYTF
TGTGCCAGCAGCTTGAGGGGGGCCACCCATGGCTACACCTTC
>NA|TRBD1|TRBJ2-2|TRBV7-2
CASSQLYILSGGRTGELFF
TGTGCCAGCAGCCAACTTTATATTTTGTCAGGGGGCCGGACCGGGGAGCTGTTTTTT
>few|NA|TRBJ2-1|TRBV19
CASSPDGLVDDDEQFF
TGTGCCAGTAGCCCTGATGGGTTGGTTGACGATGATGAGCAGTTCTTC
>few|NA|TRBJ2-7|TRBV6-1
CASSEAGAGYYEQYF
TGTGCCAGCAGTGAAGCTGGGGCGGGTTATTACGAGCAGTACTTC
>NA|TRBD1|TRBJ2-7|TRBV2
CASSEASGTASYEQYF
TGTGCCAGCAGTGAAGCGTCCGGGACAGCCTCGTACGAGCAGTACTTC
>few|TRBD2|TRBJ2-1|TRBV12-3/TRBV12-4
CASSSGTSHYNEQFF
TGTGCCAGCAGTTCCGGGACTAGCCACTACAATGAGCAGTTCTTC
>NA|NA|TRBJ1-2|TRBV6-6
CASSYGRGEGYTF
TGTGCCAGCAGTTACGGTAGGGGGGAAGGCTACACCTTC
>many|TRBD2|TRBJ2-5|TRBV12-3/TRBV12-4
CASSLAGKETQYF
TGTGCCAGCAGCTTAGCGGGGAAAGAGACCCAGTACTTC
>NA|NA|TRBJ1-3|TRBV19
CASIPTPGRGNTIYF
TGTGCCAGCATTCCGACCCCGGGGCGAGGAAACACCATATATTTT
>NA|TRBD2|TRBJ2-1|TRBV28
CASSFPGLAGDRSSYNEQFF
TGTGCCAGCAGTTTTCCGGGACTAGCGGGGGATCGTAGCTCCTACAATGAGCAGTTCTTC
>NA|NA|TRBJ2-7|TRBV6-1
CASSEALGGYEQYF
TGTGCCAGCAGTGAAGCGCTAGGGGGGTACGAGCAGTACTTC
>many|TRBD2|TRBJ2-5|TRBV7-2
CASSLVSGGSQETQYF
TGTGCCAGCAGCTTAGTAAGCGGGGGGAGCCAAGAGACCCAGTACTTC
>few|NA|TRBJ2-5|TRBV6-2/TRBV6-3
CASSSHRSLGTQYF
TGTGCCAGCAGTTCCCACCGGTCTTTGGGGACCCAGTACTTC
>NA|NA|TRBJ2-2|TRBV2
CASLMKNTGELFF
TGTGCCAGCCTGATGAAGAACACCGGGGAGCTGTTTTTT
>NA|NA|TRBJ1-2|TRBV7-4
CASSLNRAWDGYTF
TGTGCCAGCAGTTTGAACAGGGCTTGGGATGGCTACACCTTC
>many|NA|TRBJ2-3|TRBV7-8
CASSLGFGGSTDTQYF
TGTGCCAGCAGCTTAGGATTCGGGGGAAGCACAGATACGCAGTATTTT
>few|TRBD2|TRBJ2-1|TRBV2
CATRLAGDEQFF
TGTGCCACCCGACTAGCGGGGGATGAGCAGTTCTTC
>many|TRBD2|TRBJ2-3|TRBV7-6
CASSFGGGPSTDTQYF
TGTGCCAGCAGCTTTGGCGGGGGGCCTAGCACAGATACGCAGTATTTT
>many|NA|TRBJ2-1|TRBV11-2
CASTPDRSYNEQFF
TGTGCCAGCACCCCCGACAGATCCTACAATGAGCAGTTCTTC
>NA|NA|TRBJ1-1|TRBV5-4
CASNYERSEAFF
TGTGCCAGCAACTATGAGAGGTCTGAAGCTTTCTTT
>few|TRBD2|TRBJ2-5|TRBV27
CASSYTQGLAWETQYF
TGTGCCAGCAGTTATACCCAGGGACTAGCCTGGGAGACCCAGTACTTC
>few|TRBD2|TRBJ2-7|TRBV6-5
CASSYGGGGRYEQYF
TGTGCCAGCAGTTACGGCGGGGGGGGAAGGTACGAGCAGTACTTC
>NA|NA|TRBJ2-1|TRBV5-4
CASSLEGPWGYNEQFF
TGTGCCAGCAGCTTGGAAGGACCTTGGGGTTACAATGAGCAGTTCTTC
>few|NA|TRBJ2-5|TRBV7-9
CASSPSLYTAETQYF
TGTGCCAGCAGCCCTAGCCTCTACACCGCAGAGACCCAGTACTTC
>NA|TRBD2|TRBJ2-2|TRBV20-1
CSARDTLAGVSMELFF
TGCAGTGCTAGAGATACGTTGGCGGGGGTCAGTATGGAGCTGTTTTTT
>many|NA|TRBJ2-6|TRBV7-9
CASSFRLSGANVLTF
TGTGCCAGCAGCTTCCGTTTGTCTGGGGCCAACGTCCTGACTTTC
>NA|TRBD1|TRBJ1-5|TRBV6-6
CASSSTGRSNQPQHF
TGTGCCAGCAGTTCGACAGGGAGAAGCAATCAGCCCCAGCATTTT
>few|NA|TRBJ1-2|TRBV2
CASTGRGYYGYTF
TGTGCCAGCACGGGTCGGGGGTACTATGGCTACACCTTC
>few|NA|TRBJ2-2|TRBV9
CASSGQPYTGELFF
TGTGCCAGCAGTGGACAGCCGTACACCGGGGAGCTGTTTTTT
>NA|TRBD1|TRBJ1-2|TRBV4-1
CASSQGTGGSFQEYDYTF
TGCGCCAGCAGCCAAGGGACAGGGGGTTCTTTTCAAGAATATGACTACACCTTC
>many|NA|TRBJ1-1|TRBV20-1
CSARPQVTEAFF
TGCAGTGCTAGACCACAGGTCACTGAAGCTTTCTTT
>NA|TRBD2|TRBJ2-1|TRBV7-3
CASSLTGGASNEQFF
TGTGCCAGCAGCTTAACCGGGGGGGCCTCTAATGAGCAGTTCTTC
>NA|TRBD1|TRBJ1-2|TRBV12-3/TRBV12-4
CASSSGDRGGGYTF
TGTGCCAGCAGTTCTGGGGACAGGGGAGGTGGCTACACCTTC
>few|TRBD1|TRBJ1-2|TRBV12-3/TRBV12-4
CASSPTGGLDTF
TGTGCCAGCAGTCCGACAGGGGGGCTTGACACCTTC
>NA|NA|TRBJ1-1|TRBV6-6
CASSYSMREVGEAFF
TGTGCCAGCAGTTACTCGATGAGGGAGGTGGGTGAAGCTTTCTTT